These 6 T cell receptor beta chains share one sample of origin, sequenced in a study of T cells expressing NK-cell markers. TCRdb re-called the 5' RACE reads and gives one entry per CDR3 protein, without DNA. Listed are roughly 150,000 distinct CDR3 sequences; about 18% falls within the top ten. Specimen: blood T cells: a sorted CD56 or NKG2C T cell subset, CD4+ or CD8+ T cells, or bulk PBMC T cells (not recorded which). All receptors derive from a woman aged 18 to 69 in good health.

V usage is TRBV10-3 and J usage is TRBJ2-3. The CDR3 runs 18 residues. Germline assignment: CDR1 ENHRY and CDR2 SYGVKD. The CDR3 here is CAISYTTYTGLGADTQYF.

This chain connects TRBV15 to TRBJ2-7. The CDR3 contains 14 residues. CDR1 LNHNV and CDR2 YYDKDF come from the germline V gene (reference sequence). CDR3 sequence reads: CATQPDRGPYEQYF.

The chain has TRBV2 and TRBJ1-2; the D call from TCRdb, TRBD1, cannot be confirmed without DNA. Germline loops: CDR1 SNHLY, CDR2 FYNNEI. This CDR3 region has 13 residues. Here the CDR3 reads CASSLDRVYGYTF.

This CDR3 is CASSSGGTGSYNEQFF. The J gene is TRBJ2-1, the V gene TRBV5-1; the D gene TCRdb calls, TRBD1, cannot be checked with no DNA. Germline CDR1 SGHRS, CDR2 YFSETQ. This CDR3 region has 16 residues.

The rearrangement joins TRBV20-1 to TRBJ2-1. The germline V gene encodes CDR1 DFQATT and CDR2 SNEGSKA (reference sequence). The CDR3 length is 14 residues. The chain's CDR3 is CSARVSRNTNEQFF.

The CDR3 here is CATSRDYGSYEQYF. This rearrangement joins TRBV15 to TRBJ2-7. Germline V gene data show CDR1 as LNHNV and CDR2 as YYDKDF (reference sequence). There are 14 residues in the CDR3.